This TCR beta chain was retrieved from a study of type 1 regulatory T cells. Worth noting for this clonotype: Its antigen is as yet unknown.

The CDR3 is 15 amino acids. Germline V gives CDR1 SGHRS, CDR2 YFSETQ. Deletions cut 0 bases from V and 0 bases from J, with 8 bases between. TCRdb used MiXCR to reprocess the reads, holding one entry per CDR3 protein. This sample yields 60,000 to 70,000 distinct CDR3 sequences, of which almost 50% are seen a single time; approximately 2.3% belongs to the top ten. The sequenced material came from cultured non-Tr1 T cells, either the whole culture or a sorted T cell fraction (not recorded which). The rearrangement joins TRBV5-1 to TRBJ2-3; the D is unclear. The clonotype originates from a human donor in good health. The CDR3 is CASSLGARSTDTQYF. The CDR3 coding sequence is TGCGCCAGCAGCTTGGGCGCCAGGAGCACAGATACGCAGTATTTT. Supplemented by reference TRBV5-1 and TRBJ2-3, the full variable domain reads KAGVTQTPRYLIKTRGQQVTLSCSPISGHRSVSWYQQTPGQGLQFLFEYFSETQRNKGNFPGRFSGRQFSNSRSEMNVSTLELGDSALYLCASSLGARSTDTQYFGPGTRLTVL.